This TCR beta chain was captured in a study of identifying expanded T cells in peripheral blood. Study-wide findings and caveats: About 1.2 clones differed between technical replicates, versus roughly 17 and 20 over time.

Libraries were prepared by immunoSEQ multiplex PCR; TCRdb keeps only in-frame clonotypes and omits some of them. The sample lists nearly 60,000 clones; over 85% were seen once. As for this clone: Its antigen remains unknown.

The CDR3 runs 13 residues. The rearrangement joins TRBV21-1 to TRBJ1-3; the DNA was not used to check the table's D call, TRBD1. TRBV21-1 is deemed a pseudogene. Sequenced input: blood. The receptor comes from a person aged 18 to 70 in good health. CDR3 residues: CARRGQALFTIYF. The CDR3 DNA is TGTGCCAGAAGGGGACAGGCTCTCTTCACCATATATTTT.